This T cell receptor (beta chain) is drawn from a study of breast tumors, draining lymph nodes, adjacent tissues. Details on this clonotype: The antigen remains undetermined.

TCRdb analysed the multiplex PCR reads with MiXCR anew, one entry per CDR3 protein. This sample has under 80,000 distinct CDR3 sequences, with less than 45% found just once. Points from the study as a whole: Luminal-like breast cancer showed significantly greater tumor-nontumor repertoire similarity than basal-like breast cancer did. Tumors had less TCR diversity than lymph nodes, more than nontumor tissue. Findings are consistent with lymph node origin and intratumoral expansion of most tumor T cells. That most tumor T cells come from lymph nodes remained unproven.

V lost 4 bases and J lost 11, with 16 bases in between. This CDR3 is built from 13 residues. CDR1 is SGHTA, CDR2 FQGTGA, per germline. The receptor comes from a female donor with breast cancer. Some clones in this sample may be carry-over from other donors' samples. The rearrangement joins TRBV7-3 to TRBJ2-3; D is perhaps TRBD1 or TRBD2 (5 bases each). Sequencing was done on a sample of breast tumor tissue. CDR3 in amino acids: CASSSYRGVEQYF. CDR3 sequence (DNA): TGTGCCAGCAGCTCCTATAGGGGAGTTGAGCAGTATTTT.